The clone carrying this TCR beta chain was recorded many times. Antigen: not known. The study excluded patients with uncontrolled infection, other autoimmune disease, pregnancy or lactation. Using roughly 9.4 ml of fresh peripheral blood, PBMCs were prepared. The data derive from a study of T cells in Graves' hyperthyroidism and ophthalmopathy. Broader study findings: Most thyroid clonotypes with frequency above 0.001 were detected in blood. Using 13 V-J features, a model discriminated ophthalmopathy from stable hyperthyroidism.

The CDR3 length is 17 residues. Germline assignment: CDR1 MDHEN and CDR2 SYDVKM. The germline V and J ends were trimmed by 6 bases and 4 bases, with 24 bases remaining between them. Amplification targeted TCR beta CDR3 regions from RNA transcripts. Initially, a first-round RT-PCR of the TCR CDR3 employed the HTBI primer set. TCRdb re-called the multiplex PCR reads with MiXCR, one entry per CDR3 protein. This table holds a few hundred thousand distinct CDR3 sequences, 15% to 20% found once. The material sequenced was blood. The chain joins TRBV28 to TRBJ2-5; D possibly uses TRBD1 or TRBD2 (6 bases each). This clonotype was sampled from a woman aged 18-29 years with Graves' ophthalmopathy. CDR3 sequence reads: CASSRIKIDRRGETQYF. CDR3 in DNA: TGTGCCAGCAGCCGTATCAAGATCGACAGGAGGGGAGAGACCCAGTACTTC.